This T cell receptor beta chain was recovered during a study of T cells in localized non-small cell lung cancer. Broader study findings: Clonality of T cells reached its maximum in uninvolved adjacent lung, surpassing tumor. Prolonged overall survival went with higher T cell density in the blood. Turning up in adjacent lung were a median about 61 of the top 100 tumor clones.

The CDR3 has 15 residues. Trimming pared 2 bases from V and 2 bases from J, leaving 11 bases between. Germline V CDR1 and CDR2: MNHEY, SMNVEV (reference sequence). Concerning this clone: Its antigen is as yet unknown.

TCRdb's copy holds only in-frame clones and misses some; the assay was immunoSEQ multiplex PCR. The data show approximately 81,000 clones, around nine tenths seen once. This TCR came from a woman aged 40 to 75 with stage I squamous cell lung carcinoma. Sequenced here: peripheral blood, sampled before any cancer treatment. V gene TRBV27 combines with J gene TRBJ2-3, with D possibly matching TRBD2 (7 bases). The CDR3 DNA sequence: TGTGCCAGCAGTTTAGCGGGGGCTCTCACAGATACGCAGTATTTT. Translation: CASSLAGALTDTQYF.